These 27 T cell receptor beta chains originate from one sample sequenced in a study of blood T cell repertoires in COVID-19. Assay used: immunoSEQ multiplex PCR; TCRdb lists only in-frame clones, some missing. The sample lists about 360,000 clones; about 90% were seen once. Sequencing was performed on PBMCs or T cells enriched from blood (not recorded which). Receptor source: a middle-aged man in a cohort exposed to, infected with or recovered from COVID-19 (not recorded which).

CDR3 nucleotides: TGTGCCAGCAGCCACCTGAACACCGGGGAGCTGTTTTTT. It yields the protein CASSHLNTGELFF. The chain links TRBV3-1 (or the pseudogene TRBV3-2) to TRBJ2-2; D not resolved. The length of the CDR3 is 13 residues. The germline V gene encodes CDR1 LGHDT and CDR2 YNNKEL (reference sequence). V gave up 3 bases and J gave up 1 base, with 3 bases separating them.

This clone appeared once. The CDR3 protein is CASSLFGSSTDTQYF. The CDR3 DNA is TGTGCCAGCAGCTTGTTCGGGAGTTCCACAGATACGCAGTATTTT. The rearrangement links TRBV5-6 to TRBJ2-3; possibly TRBD2 for D (6 bases). This CDR3 region has 15 residues. V was cut by 1 base and J by 2 bases, with 11 bases left in between. The V gene's germline CDR1 is SGHDT and CDR2 YYEEEE.

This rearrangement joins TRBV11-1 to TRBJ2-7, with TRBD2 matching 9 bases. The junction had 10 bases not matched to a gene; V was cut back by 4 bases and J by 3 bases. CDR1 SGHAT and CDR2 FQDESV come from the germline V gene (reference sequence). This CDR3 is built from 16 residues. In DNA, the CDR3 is TGTGCCAGCAGCTCAGACATCCCTAGCGGGATCTACGAGCAGTACTTC. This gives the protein CASSSDIPSGIYEQYF.

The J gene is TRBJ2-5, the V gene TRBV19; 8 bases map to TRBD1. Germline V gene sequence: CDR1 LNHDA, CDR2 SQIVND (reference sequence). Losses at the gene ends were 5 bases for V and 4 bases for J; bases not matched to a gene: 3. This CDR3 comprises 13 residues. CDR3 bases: TGTGCCAGTAGTTGGACAGGGTTAGAGACCCAGTACTTC. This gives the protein CASSWTGLETQYF.

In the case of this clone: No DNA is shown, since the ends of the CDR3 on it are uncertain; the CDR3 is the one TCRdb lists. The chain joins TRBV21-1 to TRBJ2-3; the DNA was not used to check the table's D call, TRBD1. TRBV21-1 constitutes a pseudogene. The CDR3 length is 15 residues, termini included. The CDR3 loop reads CASSNFGQGTDTQYF.

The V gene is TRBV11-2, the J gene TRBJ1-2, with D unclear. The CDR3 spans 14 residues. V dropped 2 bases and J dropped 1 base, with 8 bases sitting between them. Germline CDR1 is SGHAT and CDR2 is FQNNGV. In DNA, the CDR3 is TGTGCCAGCAGCTTAAACGGGGTTAACTATGGCTACACCTTC. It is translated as CASSLNGVNYGYTF. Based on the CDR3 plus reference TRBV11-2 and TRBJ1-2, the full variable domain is EAGVAQSPRYKIIEKRQSVAFWCNPISGHATLYWYQQILGQGPKLLIQFQNNGVVDDSQLPKDRFSAERLKGVDSTLKIQPAKLEDSAVYLCASSLNGVNYGYTFGSGTRLTVV.

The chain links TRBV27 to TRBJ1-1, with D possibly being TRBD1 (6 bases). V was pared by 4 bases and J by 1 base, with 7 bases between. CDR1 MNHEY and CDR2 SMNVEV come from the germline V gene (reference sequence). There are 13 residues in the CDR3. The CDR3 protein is CASSWTENTEAFF. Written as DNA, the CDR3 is TGTGCCAGCAGTTGGACAGAGAACACTGAAGCTTTCTTT.

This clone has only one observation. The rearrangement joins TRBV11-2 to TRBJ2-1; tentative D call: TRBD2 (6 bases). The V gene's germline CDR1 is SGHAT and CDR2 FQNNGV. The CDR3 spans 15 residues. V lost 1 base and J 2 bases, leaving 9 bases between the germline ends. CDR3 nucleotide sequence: TGTGCCAGCAGCTTAGGGAGGGGAACCTACAATGAGCAGTTCTTC. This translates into CASSLGRGTYNEQFF.

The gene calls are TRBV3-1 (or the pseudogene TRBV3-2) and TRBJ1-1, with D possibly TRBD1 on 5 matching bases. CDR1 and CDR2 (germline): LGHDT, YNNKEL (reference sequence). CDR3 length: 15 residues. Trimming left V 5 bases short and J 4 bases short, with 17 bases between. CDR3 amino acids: CASSATSGGVTEAFF. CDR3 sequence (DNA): TGTGCCAGCAGCGCCACTTCTGGAGGGGTCACTGAAGCTTTCTTT.

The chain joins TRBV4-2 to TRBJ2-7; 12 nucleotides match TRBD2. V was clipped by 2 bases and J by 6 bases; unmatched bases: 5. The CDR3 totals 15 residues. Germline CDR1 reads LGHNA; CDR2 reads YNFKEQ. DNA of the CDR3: TGTGCCAGCAGCCAAAAGGCGACTAGCGGGAGCGAGCAGTACTTC. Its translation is CASSQKATSGSEQYF.

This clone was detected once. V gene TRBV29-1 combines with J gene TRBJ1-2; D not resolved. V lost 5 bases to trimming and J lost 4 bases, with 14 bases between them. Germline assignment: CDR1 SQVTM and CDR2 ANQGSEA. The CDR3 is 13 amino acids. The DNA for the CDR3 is TGCAGCGTTCTAACAGATCTTCGCTATGGCTACACCTTC. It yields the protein CSVLTDLRYGYTF.

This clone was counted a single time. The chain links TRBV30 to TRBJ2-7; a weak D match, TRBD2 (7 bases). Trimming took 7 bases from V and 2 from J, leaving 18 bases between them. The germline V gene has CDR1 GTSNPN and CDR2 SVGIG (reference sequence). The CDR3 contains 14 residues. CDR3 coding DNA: TGTGCCTACTTAAGGGGGGGGGACCCCTACGAGCAGTACTTC. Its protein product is CAYLRGGDPYEQYF.

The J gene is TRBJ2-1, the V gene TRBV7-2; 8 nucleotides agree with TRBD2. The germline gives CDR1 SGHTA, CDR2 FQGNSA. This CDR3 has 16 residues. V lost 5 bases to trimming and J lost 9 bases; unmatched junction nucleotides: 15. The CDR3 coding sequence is TGTGCCAGCAGCCCCCCCGGGACTAGGAGAATTAGTGAGCAGTTCTTC. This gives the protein CASSPPGTRRISEQFF. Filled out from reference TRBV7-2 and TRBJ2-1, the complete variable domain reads GAGVSQSPSNKVTEKGKDVELRCDPISGHTALYWYRQSLGQGLEFLIYFQGNSAPDKSGLPSDRFSAERTGGSVSTLTIQRTQQEDSAVYLCASSPPGTRRISEQFFGPGTRLTVL.

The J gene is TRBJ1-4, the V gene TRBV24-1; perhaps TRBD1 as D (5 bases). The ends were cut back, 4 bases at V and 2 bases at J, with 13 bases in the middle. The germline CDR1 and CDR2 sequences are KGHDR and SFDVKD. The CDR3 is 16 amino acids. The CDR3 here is CATSDASGSTNEKLFF. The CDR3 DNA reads TGTGCCACCAGTGACGCATCAGGGTCGACTAATGAAAAACTGTTTTTT.

DNA for the CDR3: TGTGCCAGCAGTCAAGGACAGGGAGGGAGGATTTCACCCCTCCACTTT. It yields the protein CASSQGQGGRISPLHF. V is TRBV27 and J is TRBJ1-6, with 8 bases fitting TRBD1. The length of the CDR3 is 16 residues. The germline gives CDR1 MNHEY, CDR2 SMNVEV (reference sequence). Trimming took 5 bases from V and 9 from J; bases not matched to a gene: 12.

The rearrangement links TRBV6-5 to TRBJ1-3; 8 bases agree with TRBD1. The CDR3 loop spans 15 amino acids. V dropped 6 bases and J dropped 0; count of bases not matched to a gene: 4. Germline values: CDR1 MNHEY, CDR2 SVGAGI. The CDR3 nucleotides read TGTGCCAGCAGACGCGGGACAGGCTCTGGAAACACCATATATTTT. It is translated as CASRRGTGSGNTIYF.

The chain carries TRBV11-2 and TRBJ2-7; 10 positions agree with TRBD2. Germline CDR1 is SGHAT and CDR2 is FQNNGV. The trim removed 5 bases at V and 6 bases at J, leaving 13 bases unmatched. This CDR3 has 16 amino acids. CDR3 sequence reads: CASSQPWLAGVGEQYF. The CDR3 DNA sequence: TGTGCCAGCAGCCAGCCGTGGCTAGCGGGAGTCGGCGAGCAGTACTTC.

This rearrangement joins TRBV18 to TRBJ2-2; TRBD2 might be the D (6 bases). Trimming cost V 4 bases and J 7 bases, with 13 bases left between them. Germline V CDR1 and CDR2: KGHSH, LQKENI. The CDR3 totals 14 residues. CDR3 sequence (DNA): TGTGCCAGCTCACTGGATAGCGGTAACGGGGAGCTGTTTTTT. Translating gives CASSLDSGNGELFF.

In nucleotides, the CDR3 is TGCGCCAGCAGCTTCGGGATGCCTTCAATTCAAGAGACCCAGTACTTC. Translating gives CASSFGMPSIQETQYF. The chain combines TRBV5-1 with TRBJ2-5; tentative D call: TRBD2 (5 bases). CDR3 length: 16 amino acids. V was trimmed by 2 bases and J by 2 bases, leaving 16 bases between them. In germline, CDR1 is SGHRS, CDR2 YFSETQ.

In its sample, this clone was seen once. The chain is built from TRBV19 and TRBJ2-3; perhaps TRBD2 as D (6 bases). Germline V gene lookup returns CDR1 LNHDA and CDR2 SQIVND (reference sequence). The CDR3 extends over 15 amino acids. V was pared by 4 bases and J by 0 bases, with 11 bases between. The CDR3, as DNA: TGTGCCAGTAGTAATAGCGGTGAAAGCACAGATACGCAGTATTTT. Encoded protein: CASSNSGESTDTQYF.

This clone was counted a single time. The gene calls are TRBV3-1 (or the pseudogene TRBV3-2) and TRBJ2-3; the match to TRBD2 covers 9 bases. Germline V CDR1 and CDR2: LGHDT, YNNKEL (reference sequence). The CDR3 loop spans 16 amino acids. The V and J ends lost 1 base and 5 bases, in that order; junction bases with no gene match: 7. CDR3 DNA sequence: TGTGCCAGCAGCCAAGGTGTTGCGGGAGGGCAAGATACGCAGTATTTT. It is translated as CASSQGVAGGQDTQYF.

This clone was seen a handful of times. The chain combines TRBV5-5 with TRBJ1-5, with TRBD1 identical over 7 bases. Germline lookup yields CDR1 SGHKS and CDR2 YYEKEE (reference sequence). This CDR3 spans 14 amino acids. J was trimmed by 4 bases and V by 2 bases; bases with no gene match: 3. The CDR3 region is CASSLEQGNQPQHF. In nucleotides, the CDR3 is TGTGCCAGCAGCTTAGAACAGGGGAATCAGCCCCAGCATTTT.

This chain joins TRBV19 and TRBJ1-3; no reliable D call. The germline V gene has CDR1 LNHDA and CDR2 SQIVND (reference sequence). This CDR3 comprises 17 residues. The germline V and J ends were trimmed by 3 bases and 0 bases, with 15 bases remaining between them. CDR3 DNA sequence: TGTGCCAGTAGTATGGAGACAAGCGGTCGCTCTGGAAACACCATATATTTT. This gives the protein CASSMETSGRSGNTIYF.

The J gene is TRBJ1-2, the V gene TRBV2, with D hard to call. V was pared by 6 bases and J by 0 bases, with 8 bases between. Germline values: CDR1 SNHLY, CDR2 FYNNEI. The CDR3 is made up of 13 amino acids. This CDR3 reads CASRAFPNYGYTF. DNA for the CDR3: TGTGCCAGCAGGGCCTTCCCTAACTATGGCTACACCTTC.

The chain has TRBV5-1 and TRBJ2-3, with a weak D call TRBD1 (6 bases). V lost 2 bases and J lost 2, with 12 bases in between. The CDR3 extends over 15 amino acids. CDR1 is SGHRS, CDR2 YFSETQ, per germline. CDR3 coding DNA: TGCGCCAGCAGCTTTTCAGGGGTTCCCACAGATACGCAGTATTTT. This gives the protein CASSFSGVPTDTQYF.

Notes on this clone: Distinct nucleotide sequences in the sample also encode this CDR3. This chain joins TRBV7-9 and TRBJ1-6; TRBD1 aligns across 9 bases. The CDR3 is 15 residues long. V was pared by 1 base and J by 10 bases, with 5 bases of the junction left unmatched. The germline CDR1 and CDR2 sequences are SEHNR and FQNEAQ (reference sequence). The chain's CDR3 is CASSLEGQGGSPLHF. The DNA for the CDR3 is TGTGCCAGCAGCTTAGAGGGACAGGGCGGCTCACCCCTCCACTTT. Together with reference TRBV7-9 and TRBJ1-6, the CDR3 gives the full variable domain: DTGVSQNPRHKITKRGQNVTFRCDPISEHNRLYWYRQTLGQGPEFLTYFQNEAQLEKSRLLSDRFSAERPKGSFSTLEIQRTEQGDSAMYLCASSLEGQGGSPLHFGNGTRLTVT.

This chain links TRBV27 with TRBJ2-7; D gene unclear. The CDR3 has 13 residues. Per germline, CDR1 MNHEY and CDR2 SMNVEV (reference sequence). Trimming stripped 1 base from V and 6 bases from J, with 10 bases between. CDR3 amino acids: CASSLYRTLEQYF. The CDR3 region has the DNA TGTGCCAGCAGTTTATATCGCACTCTCGAGCAGTACTTC.